This T cell receptor (beta chain) is drawn from a study of blood T cell repertoires in COVID-19 (dated by TCRdb to the early 2020s). Study-wide context: Samples from collaborators originated in the United States, Italy and Spain and spanned both the acute and convalescent phases of COVID-19. The sample metadata nearly always contained a de-identified subject ID, COVID-19 status, age in years and sex. Samples were obtained from the ongoing ImmuneRACE study (first 160 participants) and from about 1,300 subjects provided by 6 global collaborators. The material from the prospective study consisted of cDNA or gDNA derived from T cells, B-cell-depleted T cells, or PBMCs. A freely available public database, intended as a resource for researchers studying the immune response to SARS-CoV-2, is where the repertoires were released. Where available, HLA class I and class II types were taken from metadata supplied by the sample provider and were not determined by assay-based typing. Deeply sampled blood TCRbeta repertoires from subjects exposed to, actively infected with, or recovered from COVID-19 were included in the dataset.

TCRbeta CDR3 regions were amplified from genomic DNA using the immunoSEQ Assay, a bias-controlled multiplex PCR. Concerning the study's data processing: Nucleated cell counts per sample were estimated from amplification of reference gene primers within the assay. To quantify the absolute abundance of each unique TCRbeta CDR3 rearrangement, sequence reads were collapsed and filtered. Productive Simpson clonality was computed per sample as the square root of Simpson's diversity index over productive rearrangements. The table comes from immuneACCESS by way of TCRdb, which keeps in-frame sequences with V and J called. Part of the clones is missing from these tables; in studies checked, under half for an unresolved V gene and the rest for unknown reasons. The V and J calls and the clone size are those of that table, but D and trimming were determined from the DNA. This sample comprises 200,000 to 250,000 clones, roughly 84% of them detected only once. Around 1% of the sample rests with the top ten.

About this clone itself: The antigen it recognizes is unknown. Base qualities were left out, and no much larger clone turns up one base away.

As encoded in the germline V gene, CDR1 is MDHEN while CDR2 is SYDVKM. Counted from cysteine to phenylalanine, this CDR3 has 14 amino acids. The DNA shown is the 42-base CDR3, in frame from base 1. At the junction V is shortened by 2 bases and J by 8 bases, with 10 bases in between. Results the study describes overall, beyond this receptor: The quantity of clinical and demographic metadata differed by source and by participant and was supplied without curation.

The collaborating institutions used their own protocols to collect whole blood in K2EDTA tubes. For TCRbeta analysis, collaborators shipped samples as frozen whole blood, isolated PBMCs, or DNA extracted from either of those sample types. Sequencing was done on a sample of peripheral blood. This sequence originates from a man aged 35 to 55 with acute or convalescent COVID-19. The chain was built from TRBV28 and TRBJ1-6, with no reliable assignment of the D segment. The CDR3 in this case is CASSLGGRDSPLHF. The nucleotides are TGTGCCAGCAGTTTAGGCGGGAGGGATTCACCCCTCCACTTT.